This T cell receptor (beta chain) originates from a study of blood T cell repertoires in COVID-19. Overall study context: COVID-19 samples collected from the United States, Italy and Spain covered acute and convalescent phases. The analysed material was cDNA or gDNA that came from T cells, B-cell-depleted T cells, or PBMCs.

In germline, CDR1 is SGHNT, CDR2 YYREEE (reference sequence). This CDR3 is 16 amino acids long. V dropped 4 bases and J dropped 7; count of bases not matched to a gene: 9. This clone came up a few times. Original analysis: Quantification of nucleated cells was approximated via reference gene primer amplification. Assay used: immunoSEQ multiplex PCR; TCRdb lists only in-frame clones, some missing. D and trimming were read from the DNA, whereas the V and J calls and clone size are those reported in that table. The table records 80,000 to 90,000 clones, 65% to 85% of them present only once. Input material: peripheral blood. This clonotype was sampled from a man between 65 and 79 years old with acute or convalescent COVID-19. The chain is built from TRBV5-4 and TRBJ2-1, with 12 bases matching TRBD1. The CDR3 region has the DNA TGTGCCAGCAGCCCGGGACAGGGGGCCTCTATAAATGAGCAGTTCTTC. It codes for CASSPGQGASINEQFF.